This T cell receptor beta chain is from a study of T-cell reconstitution after alpha-beta-depleted transplantation in children. The CDR3 has 13 residues. V trimming: 4 bases; J trimming: 4 bases; junction bases outside the gene matches: 3. Germline V CDR1 and CDR2: SQVTM, ANQGSEA. Points on this clonotype: Its antigen is undetermined.

Preparation of the TCRbeta library was carried out with unique molecular identifiers. Each CDR3 protein is one row after TCRdb ran MiXCR on the PCR reads. The sample lists about 290,000 distinct CDR3 sequences; almost 8% were seen once. Whole-study results and caveats: TCRbeta diversity was high at day 60 in some patients (a result of surviving recipient T cells and thymic progenitors). Counts and diversity of T cells one year after transplant came mostly from newly produced T cells.

This clonotype was sampled from a female patient younger than 10 who had a stem cell transplant for Fanconi anemia, so the T cells may come from the graft donor. The chain joins TRBV29-1 to TRBJ1-4; 7 bases match TRBD1. Sequencing was performed on peripheral blood, taken 360 days after TCRalphabeta/CD19-depleted stem cell transplant. CDR3 sequence (DNA): TGCAGCGTTGGGACAGGTCTTAATGAAAAACTGTTTTTT. Its protein product is CSVGTGLNEKLFF. Filled out from reference TRBV29-1 and TRBJ1-4, the complete variable domain reads SAVISQKPSRDICQRGTSLTIQCQVDSQVTMMFWYRQQPGQSLTLIATANQGSEATYESGFVIDKFPISRPNLTFSTLTVSNMSPEDSSIYLCSVGTGLNEKLFFGSGTQLSVL.